This T cell receptor beta chain was sequenced during a study of T cell responses to AZD1222 COVID-19 vaccine. Study results and limitations: Dominant CD4 TCR responses targeted spike regions 160-218 and 743-854. Just a handful of AZD1222 recipients tested seropositive at baseline. The sample set comprised mostly white British donors with more females, and clonal diversity was possibly underestimated. Researchers took repertoire samples only after the peak T cell response had come.

Using immunoSEQ multiplex PCR, the repertoire was profiled, and TCRdb retains in-frame clones only, with some absent. This sample carries roughly 80,000 clones, 85% to 90% of them seen once, and the ten largest clones take roughly 5%. As regards this clone: Antigen unknown.

CDR3 size: 16 residues. Germline CDR1 reads MNHNY; CDR2 reads SVGAGI (reference sequence). The ends were cut back, 4 bases at V and 4 bases at J, with 16 bases in the middle. The chain employs TRBV6-6 and TRBJ1-4; D gene unclear. Here the sequenced sample was peripheral blood, taken on day 0 of MenACWY control vaccination. The TCR comes from an adult in good health. CDR3 loop: CASSWAARLGNEKLFF. The CDR3 nucleotides are TGTGCCAGCAGTTGGGCAGCGCGACTTGGTAATGAAAAACTGTTTTTT.